This T cell receptor beta chain was found in a study of control samples from healthy donors and cancer patients. The CDR3 runs to 16 residues. Germline V gene lookup returns CDR1 SEHNR and CDR2 FQNEAQ (reference sequence). V was pared by 1 base and J by 6 bases, with 8 bases of the junction left unmatched. Profiled with immunoSEQ multiplex PCR; TCRdb holds only in-frame clones, not every one. The table shows 75,000 to 90,000 clones, with more than 75% occurring only once. The chain carries TRBV7-9 and TRBJ1-5; 8 nucleotides agree with TRBD1. Input material: blood. This TCR came from a woman between 40 and 55 years old in good health. The CDR3 loop is CASSLGPGQVSQPQHF. For the CDR3, the DNA is TGTGCCAGCAGCTTAGGACCGGGACAGGTAAGTCAGCCCCAGCATTTT.